This T cell receptor (beta chain) is drawn from a study of OX40 agonist ivuxolimab in advanced cancers. Across the study: Partial responses were achieved by three patients, one with hepatocellular carcinoma and two with cutaneous melanoma.

The germline gives CDR1 SGHNT, CDR2 YENEEA. V shed 1 base and J shed 5 bases, with 9 bases lying between them. The CDR3 runs to 13 residues. Generated by immunoSEQ multiplex PCR, the TCRdb table keeps only in-frame clones and is missing some. Here the sample spans roughly 80,000 clones, over 80% being singletons. The gene calls are TRBV11-3 and TRBJ2-7, with D uncertain. The starting material was CD4+ or CD8+ T cells sorted from blood, obtained in a trial of the OX40 agonist ivuxolimab. The clonotype was recovered from an adult with an advanced solid tumor such as melanoma, head and neck, liver or kidney cancer. The DNA for the CDR3 is TGTGCCAGCAGCTTAGGAGCAGTAGACGAGCAGTACTTC. It specifies CASSLGAVDEQYF.